This T cell receptor beta chain comes out of a study of Ad26.COV2.S vaccination and SARS-CoV-2 variants. Germline CDR1 and CDR2: MNHNS and SASEGT. The CDR3 loop spans 15 amino acids. Trimming pared 5 bases from V and 4 bases from J, leaving 17 bases between. Treatment noted: 15 to 20 received Ad26.COV2.S at low or high dose, single or two shots; about 5 received placebo; per-sample allocation not given. Each sample was drawn 63 days after the first injection (of vaccine or placebo). Method: immunoSEQ multiplex PCR; TCRdb's copy keeps in-frame clones and lacks some. Of approximately 350,000 clones in the sample, more than 75% were seen once.

J is TRBJ1-1 and V is TRBV6-1; D ambiguous. This material consisted of peripheral blood, taken in a trial of Ad26.COV2.S vaccine versus placebo. This receptor was taken from a person between 18 and 59 years old who received the Ad26.COV2.S COVID-19 vaccine or a placebo. CDR3 sequence reads: CASSRRAATGTEAFF. In nucleotides, the CDR3 is TGTGCCAGCAGTAGACGGGCCGCCACGGGCACTGAAGCTTTCTTT.